This entry features one T cell receptor (beta chain) sequence. Its antigen is still unknown. The CDR3 contains 15 residues, cysteine and phenylalanine counted. The DNA is unrecorded. Per the germline V gene, LGHNA is the CDR1 and YSLEER is the CDR2. Data came from a NextSeq 550. The Human TCR Profiling Kit (MiLaboratory) was used to make UMI-labeled 5' RACE TRB cDNA libraries. The full amount of extracted RNA was used for cDNA synthesis, and the full amount of resulting cDNA was used for PCR amplification. Libraries were prepared in parallel using an identical number of PCR cycles. Per the original workflow: With a requirement of at least two reads per UMI, MIGEC and MiXCR extracted about 50,000 +/- 10,000 unique UMI-labeled TRB cDNA molecules per library. Each library averaged around 42,000 +/- 9,900 functional in-frame TRB CDR3 nucleotide clonotypes without stop codons. After downsampling to 5000 UMI-labeled TRB molecules per sample, diversity metrics such as normalized Shannon-Wiener and Chao1 were calculated in VDJtools. VDJtools computed clonotype-size-weighted physicochemical properties of the central five CDR3 residues: interaction energy, strength, volume and Kidera factor 4. Through TCRdb reprocessing, the reads give one entry per CDR3 protein sequence; DNA is omitted. TCRdb, not the authors, supplied the V and J calls. This specimen's table enumerates tens of thousands of distinct CDR3 sequences. The ten largest make up approximately 0.82% of the sample.

The data originate from a study of CXCR3-negative and CXCR3-positive naive CD8 T cells (dated by TCRdb to 2018 to 2020). Describing the broader study: In total, some 150 million TRB reads were obtained, which works out to roughly 1.5 +/- 0.3 million reads per library. Diversity and physicochemical repertoire analyses were performed on around twelve donors pooled from two independent experiments. For the TRBV-TRBJ cluster analysis, the naive subsets came from a handful of donors, while the memory cells came from 3 donors.

Summary of the overall study and its limitations: Comparably high repertoire diversity was found in both naive subsets, whereas much lower repertoire diversity was found in memory CD8+ T cells. TRB CDR3s from CXCR3-positive naive cells showed higher hydrophobicity (lower Kidera factor 4), lower energy, and higher strength and volume indices than CXCR3-negative naive cells. Within the same donor, TRBV-TRBJ usage looked similar between naive CXCR3-negative and CXCR3-positive cells, but memory cells had distinct patterns. Freshly isolated PBMCs were used for most assays because CXCR3 expression partially decreased after cryopreservation. Surface CD5, linked to self-reactivity in mice, was comparable between naive subsets; TCR interaction strength was therefore also inferred from TRB CDR3 physicochemical properties.

Each CD8+ T cell subset was flow-sorted in triplicate, and 300,000 or so cells per subset were placed directly into RLT lysis buffer. Naive CD8+ T cells were defined stringently as CD45RO-CCR7+CD27+CD95- to exclude memory contaminants. Using standard density gradient centrifugation, peripheral blood mononuclear cells were isolated from buffy coats. Naive CXCR3-negative and CXCR3-positive CD8+ T cells were flow-sorted using a FACSAria III. An RNeasy Mini Kit was used to extract total RNA from the sorted cells. The sample taken for sequencing was naive CXCR3+ CD8+ T cells from blood. The intended sense of this specimen's cell subset or site label: CD45RO-CCR7+CD27+CD95- naive CD8+ T cells expressing CXCR3 (TNR3+). This sequence originates from a human donor in good health. Some clones in this sample may be carry-over from other donors' samples. The rearranged chain carries TRBV4-3 and TRBJ2-7; with no DNA, the TCRdb D assignment of TRBD1 cannot be verified. The CDR3 protein: CASSQGTGFSYEQYF.